The rows below give T cell receptor beta chains drawn from one sample of a study of T cells in Graves' hyperthyroidism and ophthalmopathy. From the multiplex PCR reads, TCRdb called clonotypes with MiXCR, one entry per CDR3 protein. Among roughly 520,000 distinct CDR3 sequences listed, less than 25% were seen once. The sequenced sample was blood. These receptors came from a woman in her 30s with Graves' ophthalmopathy. Both conserved end residues are part of each CDR3. The D gene is left open where the match is weak. Clone size is given for some rows only: seen once, a few or many times, or a class if the clone is expanded.

>TRBJ2-7|-|TRBV20-1|once
TGCAGTGCTAGCTGGATACGCTCCTACGAGCAGTACTTC
CSASWIRSYEQYF
>TRBJ1-2|TRBD1|TRBV28|many
TGTGCCAGCAAAGGACAGGGGAATGGCTACACCTTC
CASKGQGNGYTF
>TRBJ1-1|-|TRBV2|many
TGTGCCAGCAGTGATGGGACGTCGGCTTTCTTT
CASSDGTSAFF
>TRBJ1-5|-|TRBV12-3/TRBV12-4|many
TGTGCCAGCAGTTTACAGGGAGGCGGGCAGCCCCAGCATTTT
CASSLQGGGQPQHF
>TRBJ1-5|-|TRBV7-9|many
TGTGCCAGCAGCTTAGCGGGGGGATTGGGGAGCAATCAGCCCCAGCATTTT
CASSLAGGLGSNQPQHF
>TRBJ1-5|TRBD1|TRBV6-2/TRBV6-3|many
TGTGCCAGCAGTTACTCGACAGGGAATAGCAATCAGCCCCAGCATTTT
CASSYSTGNSNQPQHF
>TRBJ1-1|-|TRBV10-3|few
TGTGCCATCAGTGAGTCCGGAATCGGCACTGAAGCTTTCTTT
CAISESGIGTEAFF
>TRBJ1-2|TRBD1|TRBV18|-
TGTGCCAGCTCACCCAGGACAGGGTCGGTTGGCTACACCTTC
CASSPRTGSVGYTF
>TRBJ1-1|TRBD1|TRBV6-1|-
TGTGCCAGCAGTGCCGACAACAGGGGGAACACTGAAGCTGTCTTT
CASSADNRGNTEAVF
>TRBJ1-1|-|TRBV2|-
TGTGCCAGCACCCGTGCTACGGTCGGCACTGAAGCTTTCTTT
CASTRATVGTEAFF
>TRBJ2-2|TRBD2|TRBV6-5|-
TGTGCCAGCAGCTACGGGGGGGCTGGCACCGGGGAGCTGTTTTTT
CASSYGGAGTGELFF
>TRBJ1-5|-|TRBV12-3/TRBV12-4|many
TGTGCCAGCAGTTTGGTCTGGGGTAGCAATCAGCCCCAGCATTTT
CASSLVWGSNQPQHF
>TRBJ1-1|-|TRBV18|many
TGTGCCAGCTCACCCTGGGGCCGAGGAACTGAAGCTTTCTTT
CASSPWGRGTEAFF
>TRBJ1-2|TRBD1|TRBV20-1|many
TGCAGTGCTAGAGAGGTCGGGACAGCACTCTATGGCTACACCTTC
CSAREVGTALYGYTF
>TRBJ1-5|TRBD1|TRBV6-7|many
TGTGCCAGCAGTCAGGGGGCGCGGGATCAGCCCCAGCATTTT
CASSQGARDQPQHF
>TRBJ2-7|-|TRBV15|-
TGTGCCACCAGCACCGGGGGACACCTCTACTCCTACGAGCAGTACTTC
CATSTGGHLYSYEQYF
>TRBJ2-2|TRBD1|TRBV6-5|many
TGTGCCAGCAGCCCCACAGGGGGCATTGGAACCGGGGAGCTGTTTTTT
CASSPTGGIGTGELFF
>TRBJ2-5|-|TRBV30|few
TGTGCCTGGAGTGTACGCGGGACAGCGGGAGAGACCCAGTACTTC
CAWSVRGTAGETQYF
>TRBJ1-1|-|TRBV6-1|-
TGTGCCAGCAAAACCGGGACGAACACTGAAGCTTTCTTT
CASKTGTNTEAFF
>TRBJ2-7|-|TRBV6-1|-
TGTGCCAGCAGACCACCGGGACCCAGTTACGAGCAGTACTTC
CASRPPGPSYEQYF
>TRBJ2-7|-|TRBV6-1|few
TGTGCCAGCATAAGGGTGCAGGACGTTTACAATGAGCAGTACTTC
CASIRVQDVYNEQYF
>TRBJ1-2|-|TRBV29-1|many
TGCAGCGTTGACCCAGAATATGGCTACACCTTC
CSVDPEYGYTF
>TRBJ2-3|-|TRBV7-3|-
TGTGCCAGCAGCTTGGTAGGGGACCACACAGATACGCAGTATTTT
CASSLVGDHTDTQYF
>TRBJ2-5|TRBD2|TRBV5-1|few
TGCGCCAGCAGCTTGAGTAGCGGGAGGCAAGAGACCCAGTACTTC
CASSLSSGRQETQYF
>TRBJ2-5|-|TRBV4-2|few
TGTGCCAGCAGCCAAGTCACAGGGGAGACCCAGTACTTC
CASSQVTGETQYF